A selection of T cell receptor beta chains follows, all from one sample in a study of shared clonotypes between healthy human individuals. TCRdb keeps only in-frame clones here, not all; method: immunoSEQ multiplex PCR. The repertoire holds 75,000 to 100,000 clones, with roughly 45% as singletons. Sequenced input: PBMCs. The receptors were gathered from a woman between 40 and 55 years old in good health. Some clones in this sample may be carry-over from other donors' samples. The CDR3 runs from the conserved cysteine through the conserved F or W. A D gene is named only where the DNA matches it firmly. A row's size may be missing; if present it is once, few, many or a size class.

D | J | V | size | CDR3 | DNA
- | TRBJ1-1 | TRBV9 | few | CASSALGGVGTEAFF | TGTGCCAGCAGCGCCCTGGGGGGGGTGGGCACTGAAGCTTTCTTT
TRBD2 | TRBJ2-7 | TRBV28 | - | CASSFLRETYEQYF | TGTGCCAGCAGTTTTTTGCGGGAGACGTACGAGCAGTACTTC
- | TRBJ2-7 | TRBV5-4 | few | CASSLDSGAYYEQYF | TGTGCCAGCAGCCTTGACAGTGGGGCCTACTACGAGCAGTACTTC
TRBD2 | TRBJ2-1 | TRBV7-9 | few | CASSLALAGVVEQFF | TGTGCCAGCAGCTTAGCTCTAGCGGGAGTAGTTGAGCAGTTCTTC
- | TRBJ1-1 | TRBV18 | many | CASTPEGLNTEAFF | TGTGCCAGCACTCCAGAAGGGTTGAACACTGAAGCTTTCTTT
TRBD2 | TRBJ2-1 | TRBV5-4 | - | CASSLASGPYNEQFF | TGTGCCAGCAGCTTGGCTAGCGGGCCCTACAATGAGCAGTTCTTC
TRBD2 | TRBJ2-7 | TRBV6-1 | many | CASSADAGGVYEQYF | TGTGCCAGCAGTGCAGACGCCGGGGGGGTGTACGAGCAGTACTTC
- | TRBJ2-7 | TRBV4-3 | - | CASSQDLGPYEQYF | TGCGCCAGCAGCCAAGATCTCGGACCCTACGAGCAGTACTTC
- | TRBJ1-1 | TRBV9 | - | CASSVVRRGTEAFF | TGTGCCAGCAGCGTAGTCCGGAGGGGCACTGAAGCTTTCTTT
- | TRBJ2-7 | TRBV2 | - | CASSRETYEQYF | TGTGCCAGCAGCAGGGAAACCTACGAGCAGTACTTC
TRBD2 | TRBJ2-1 | TRBV11-3 | - | CASSLGVAGSSYNEQFF | TGTGCCAGCAGCTTAGGGGTAGCGGGAAGCTCCTACAATGAGCAGTTCTTC
TRBD1 | TRBJ1-1 | TRBV10-3 | - | CATTGRENTEAFF | TGTGCCACGACAGGGCGAGAGAACACTGAAGCTTTCTTT
- | TRBJ1-5 | TRBV7-9 | many | CASSSGSNQPQHF | TGTGCCAGCAGCTCAGGCAGCAATCAGCCCCAGCATTTT
- | TRBJ1-1 | TRBV9 | - | CASSVVGGNTEAFF | TGTGCCAGCAGCGTAGTTGGGGGGAACACTGAAGCTTTCTTT
- | TRBJ1-5 | TRBV6-5 | once | CASSRALYSNQPQHF | TGTGCCAGCAGTCGCGCCTTGTATAGCAATCAGCCCCAGCATTTT
- | TRBJ1-2 | TRBV6-5 | - | CASSGRDYYGYTF | TGTGCCAGCAGTGGCCGGGACTACTATGGCTACACCTTC
TRBD2 | TRBJ2-2 | TRBV9 | few | CASSRTSRRYTGELFF | TGTGCCAGCAGCCGGACTAGCAGGAGGTACACCGGGGAGCTGTTTTTT
- | TRBJ1-2 | TRBV7-9 | - | CASSQNRDNYGYTF | TGTGCCAGCAGCCAAAACAGGGATAACTATGGCTACACCTTC
- | TRBJ1-1 | TRBV28 | - | CASTLHGGSPSNTEAFF | TGTGCCAGCACCCTCCACGGCGGGTCCCCTTCGAACACTGAAGCTTTCTTT
TRBD1 | TRBJ1-2 | TRBV15 | - | CATSRDNRGPYGYTF | TGTGCCACCAGCAGAGATAACAGGGGGCCTTATGGCTACACCTTC
- | TRBJ2-7 | TRBV19 | few | CASAPLGRYEQYF | TGTGCCAGCGCACCCCTCGGCCGGTACGAGCAGTACTTC
TRBD1 | TRBJ1-4 | TRBV7-8 | - | CASSPRGQGVEKLFF | TGTGCCAGCAGCCCTCGGGGACAGGGGGTAGAAAAACTGTTTTTT
TRBD1 | TRBJ2-7 | TRBV5-1 | - | CASSLYQGAYEQYF | TGCGCCAGCAGCTTGTATCAGGGGGCCTACGAGCAGTACTTC
- | TRBJ2-7 | TRBV2 | - | CASSEALYEQYF | TGTGCCAGCAGTGAAGCCCTCTACGAGCAGTACTTC